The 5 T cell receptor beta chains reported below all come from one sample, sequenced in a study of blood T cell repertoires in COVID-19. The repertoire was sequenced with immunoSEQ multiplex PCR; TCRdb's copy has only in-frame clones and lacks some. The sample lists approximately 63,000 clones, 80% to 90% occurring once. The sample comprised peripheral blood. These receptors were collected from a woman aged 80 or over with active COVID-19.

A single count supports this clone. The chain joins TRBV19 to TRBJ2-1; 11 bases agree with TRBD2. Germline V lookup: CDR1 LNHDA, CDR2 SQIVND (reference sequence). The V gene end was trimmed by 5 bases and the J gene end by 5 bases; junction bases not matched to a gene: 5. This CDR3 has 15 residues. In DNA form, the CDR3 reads TGTGCCAGTAGTGAACTAGCGGGGGACAACAATGAGCAGTTCTTC. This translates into CASSELAGDNNEQFF.

The DNA of the CDR3 is TGTGCCAGCAGCTTACTCGCAGGGTCCTACGAGCAGTACTTC. Translated: CASSLLAGSYEQYF. This chain joins TRBV7-9 and TRBJ2-7; a possible D gene is TRBD1 (5 bases). V lost 2 bases, J lost 1 base, and 9 bases lay in between. The CDR3 extends over 14 amino acids. CDR1 and CDR2 from the germline V gene are SEHNR and FQNEAQ (reference sequence).

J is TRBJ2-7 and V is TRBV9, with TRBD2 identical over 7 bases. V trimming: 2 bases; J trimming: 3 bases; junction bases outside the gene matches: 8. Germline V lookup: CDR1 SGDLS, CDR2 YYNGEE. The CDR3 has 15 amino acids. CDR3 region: CASSVSSGTFYEQYF. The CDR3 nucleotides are TGTGCCAGCAGCGTCTCTAGCGGTACGTTCTACGAGCAGTACTTC.

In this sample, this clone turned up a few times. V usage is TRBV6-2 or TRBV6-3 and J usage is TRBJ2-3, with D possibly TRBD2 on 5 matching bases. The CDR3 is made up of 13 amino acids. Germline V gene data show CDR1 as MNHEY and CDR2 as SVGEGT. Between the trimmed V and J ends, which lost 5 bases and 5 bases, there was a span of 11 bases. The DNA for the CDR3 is TGTGCCAGCAGTCTCTGGACTGTAGATACGCAGTATTTT. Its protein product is CASSLWTVDTQYF.

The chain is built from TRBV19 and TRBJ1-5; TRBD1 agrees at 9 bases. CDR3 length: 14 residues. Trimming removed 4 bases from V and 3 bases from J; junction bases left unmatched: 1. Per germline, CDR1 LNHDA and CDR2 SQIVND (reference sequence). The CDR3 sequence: CASSRTGDNQPQHF. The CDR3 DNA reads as TGTGCCAGTAGTAGGACAGGGGACAATCAGCCCCAGCATTTT.